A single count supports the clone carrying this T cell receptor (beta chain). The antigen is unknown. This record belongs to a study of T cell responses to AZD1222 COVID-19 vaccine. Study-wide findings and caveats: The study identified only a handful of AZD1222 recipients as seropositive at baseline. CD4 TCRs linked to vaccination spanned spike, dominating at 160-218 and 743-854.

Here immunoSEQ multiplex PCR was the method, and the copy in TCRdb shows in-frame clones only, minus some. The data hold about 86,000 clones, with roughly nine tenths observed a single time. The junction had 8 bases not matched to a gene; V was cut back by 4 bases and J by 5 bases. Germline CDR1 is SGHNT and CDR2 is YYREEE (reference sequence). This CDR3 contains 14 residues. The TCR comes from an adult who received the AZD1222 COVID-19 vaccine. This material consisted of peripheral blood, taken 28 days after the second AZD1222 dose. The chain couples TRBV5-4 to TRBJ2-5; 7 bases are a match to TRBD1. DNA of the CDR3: TGTGCCAGCAGCAACCGACAGGGTCCCGAGACCCAGTACTTC. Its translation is CASSNRQGPETQYF.